Following are 17 T cell receptor beta chains from one sample sequenced in a study of T cell repertoires in cytomegalovirus infection. One entry per CDR3 protein results from TCRdb running MiXCR on the reads. The sample shows 150,000 or so distinct CDR3 sequences, about 20% of them seen only once. The antigens of these receptors remain unknown. This sample comprised CD8+ T cells from cultured PBMCs, obtained from culture after CMV antigen stimulation. These receptors originate from a human donor in good health (CMV status not recorded). Some clones in this sample may be carry-over from other donors' samples.

This sequence joins TRBV6-2 or TRBV6-3 and TRBJ2-7, with D possibly called TRBD1 or TRBD2 (6 bases each). The CDR3 has 14 amino acids. Trimming took off 7 bases at V and 1 base at J, with 14 bases between the two ends. Germline V gene sequence: CDR1 MNHEY, CDR2 SVGEGT. Here the CDR3 reads CASIRGPISYEQYF. The CDR3 coding sequence is TGTGCCAGCATTCGGGGGCCGATTTCCTACGAGCAGTACTTC.

This clonotype was observed a handful of times. CDR3 in amino acids: CASSSGGNYGYTF. The CDR3 coding sequence is TGTGCCAGCAGCTCCGGGGGGAACTATGGCTACACCTTC. This sequence joins TRBV5-4 and TRBJ1-2; perhaps TRBD1 as D (5 bases). Trimming took 3 bases from V and 2 from J, leaving 8 bases between them. This CDR3 region has 13 residues. Germline V gene lookup returns CDR1 SGHNT and CDR2 YYREEE (reference sequence). The whole variable domain, filled in from reference TRBV5-4 and TRBJ1-2, reads ETGVTQSPTHLIKTRGQQVTLRCSSQSGHNTVSWYQQALGQGPQFIFQYYREEENGRGNFPPRFSGLQFPNYSSELNVNALELDDSALYLCASSSGGNYGYTFGSGTRLTVV.

This rearrangement joins TRBV12-3 or TRBV12-4 to TRBJ2-7, with a tentative D call TRBD1 (5 bases). The length of the CDR3 is 12 residues. V lost 5 bases and J lost 5, with 10 bases in between. Here the CDR3 DNA reads TGTGCCAGCAGTCCAATCAGGGACGAGCAGTACTTC. Translation: CASSPIRDEQYF.

This clonotype turned up a few times. The chain links TRBV6-1 to TRBJ2-3; 8 nucleotides agree with TRBD2. CDR3 size: 16 residues. In germline, CDR1 is MNHNS, CDR2 SASEGT. V trimming: 5 bases; J trimming: 3 bases; junction bases outside the gene matches: 10. CDR3: CASSSGGARMTDTQYF. CDR3 sequence (DNA): TGTGCCAGCAGTTCGGGGGGGGCGCGGATGACAGATACGCAGTATTTT.

J is TRBJ1-1 and V is TRBV28; D not resolved. From germline, CDR1 is MDHEN and CDR2 SYDVKM. The CDR3 length is 14 residues. V gave up 2 bases and J gave up 1 base, with 8 bases separating them. CDR3 amino acids: CASSLSYPNTEAFF. For the CDR3, the DNA is TGTGCCAGCAGTTTAAGCTACCCGAACACTGAAGCTTTCTTT.

Here the CDR3 reads CASSMGGDHTEAFF. The CDR3 coding sequence is TGTGCCAGTAGTATGGGGGGCGACCACACTGAAGCTTTCTTT. V and J are TRBV19 and TRBJ1-1, with a weak D call TRBD1 (6 bases). The CDR3 is 14 amino acids. The germline V gene has CDR1 LNHDA and CDR2 SQIVND (reference sequence). Trimming took off 3 bases at V and 3 bases at J, with 11 bases between the two ends.

The chain is built from TRBV7-9 and TRBJ1-1, with D possibly matching TRBD1 (5 bases). The CDR3 contains 14 residues. Trimming took 4 bases from V and 5 from J, leaving 14 bases between them. Per the germline V gene, CDR1 is SEHNR and CDR2 is FQNEAQ (reference sequence). CDR3 DNA sequence: TGTGCCAGCAGCTCCCAGCAGGGATGGACTGAAGCTTTCTTT. Its translation: CASSSQQGWTEAFF.

This clonotype was picked up many times. This chain uses TRBV7-2 with TRBJ2-1, with D uncertain. CDR3 size: 12 residues. The V gene lost 3 bases and the J gene lost 6 bases, with 6 bases spanning the gap. Germline V gene lookup returns CDR1 SGHTA and CDR2 FQGNSA. The CDR3 DNA follows: TGTGCCAGCAGCTTGGGGTTCAATGAGCAGTTCTTC. Translated: CASSLGFNEQFF.

This clonotype has a handful of counts. The V call is TRBV7-2, the J call TRBJ1-4; D may be TRBD1 (6 bases). Germline CDR1 reads SGHTA; CDR2 reads FQGNSA. CDR3 length: 16 residues. V was pared by 10 bases and J by 8 bases, with 26 bases between. The CDR3 protein is CATSAEGTGLGEKLFF. The CDR3 DNA sequence: TGTGCCACCTCAGCCGAAGGTACAGGGTTAGGGGAAAAACTGTTTTTT.

The chain uses TRBV7-2 and TRBJ2-7; the D gene is possibly TRBD1 (5 bases). The CDR3 has 17 amino acids. Trimming took 5 bases from V and 0 from J, leaving 20 bases between them. Germline-derived CDR1 and CDR2 are SGHTA and FQGNSA. CDR3 DNA: TGTGCCAGCAGCCCCGGTCCGGGCAGGGCAAGCTCCTACGAGCAGTACTTC. Translated, it gives CASSPGPGRASSYEQYF.

The genes are TRBV11-2 and TRBJ2-7; no clear D. Per germline, CDR1 SGHAT and CDR2 FQNNGV. Trimming left V 0 bases short and J 3 bases short, with 6 bases between. The CDR3 is 13 amino acids. CDR3 in DNA: TGTGCCAGCAGCTTAGACCCAGACTACGAGCAGTACTTC. Amino acids: CASSLDPDYEQYF.

This clonotype turned up a few times. This chain connects TRBV2 to TRBJ1-1; D is possibly TRBD1 (6 bases). Germline V CDR1 and CDR2: SNHLY, FYNNEI. This CDR3 has 14 amino acids. V lost 2 bases and J lost 4, with 11 bases in between. The CDR3 loop reads CASSERGEITEAFF. The CDR3 nucleotides read TGTGCCAGCAGTGAAAGGGGGGAGATCACTGAAGCTTTCTTT.

This chain connects TRBV9 to TRBJ1-5; 9 bases line up with TRBD1. Germline-derived CDR1 and CDR2 are SGDLS and YYNGEE. V was pared by 0 bases and J by 0 bases, with 10 bases of the junction left unmatched. The CDR3 is made up of 19 amino acids. The CDR3: CASSVGRDRAPHSNQPQHF. CDR3 nucleotide sequence: TGTGCCAGCAGCGTAGGCCGGGACAGGGCTCCCCATAGCAATCAGCCCCAGCATTTT.

The chain links TRBV6-8 to TRBJ1-2; 9 bases map to TRBD1. CDR1 is MNHGY and CDR2 is SAAAGT in the germline V gene. V shed 9 bases, J shed 7 bases, and the junction held 3 bases outside the gene matches. The CDR3 consists of 11 residues. The CDR3 loop is CASRTGVGYTF. The CDR3, as DNA: TGTGCCAGTCGGACAGGGGTTGGCTACACCTTC.

This clonotype came up many times. This rearrangement joins TRBV7-2 to TRBJ2-7, with 9 positions matching TRBD2. Germline V gene data show CDR1 as SGHTA and CDR2 as FQGNSA. The J segment lost 4 bases and the V segment lost 2 bases, leaving 9 bases of the junction unmatched. The CDR3 spans 16 residues. CDR3 in amino acids: CASSLKVAGENYEQYF. For the CDR3, the DNA is TGTGCCAGCAGCTTAAAGGTAGCGGGGGAGAATTACGAGCAGTACTTC.

The rearrangement joins TRBV7-9 to TRBJ2-5; perhaps D is TRBD1 or TRBD2 (6 bases each). V lost 3 bases, J lost 4 bases, and 12 bases lay in between. There are 14 residues in the CDR3. Germline assignment: CDR1 SEHNR and CDR2 FQNEAQ (reference sequence). The CDR3 sequence: CASSFFGGPETQYF. The CDR3 DNA reads as TGTGCCAGCAGCTTTTTCGGGGGCCCAGAGACCCAGTACTTC.

This chain connects TRBV27 to TRBJ2-3; D may be TRBD2 (5 bases). The CDR3 consists of 15 residues. Trimming pared 5 bases from V and 0 bases from J, leaving 12 bases between. Germline CDR1 and CDR2: MNHEY and SMNVEV (reference sequence). CDR3 nucleotide sequence: TGTGCCAGCAGTGCGGGTGCATTAAGCACAGATACGCAGTATTTT. Protein product: CASSAGALSTDTQYF.